These 19 T cell receptor beta chains were all obtained from the same sample, sequenced in a study of blood T cell repertoires in COVID-19. Method: immunoSEQ multiplex PCR; TCRdb's copy keeps in-frame clones and lacks some. Of about 71,000 clones in the sample, 82% were seen once. The sample comprised peripheral blood. Source of these receptors: a woman aged 80 or over with acute or convalescent COVID-19.

The rearrangement joins TRBV19 to TRBJ2-1; 7 bases match TRBD1. Germline V gene lookup returns CDR1 LNHDA and CDR2 SQIVND (reference sequence). Trimming removed 4 bases from V and 4 bases from J; junction bases left unmatched: 4. The CDR3 has 14 amino acids. The CDR3 here is CASSTRQGYNEQFF. CDR3 bases: TGTGCCAGTAGTACTCGACAGGGTTACAATGAGCAGTTCTTC.

The gene calls are TRBV28 and TRBJ2-5; 11 nucleotides line up with TRBD2. Germline V gene sequence: CDR1 MDHEN, CDR2 SYDVKM. CDR3 length: 16 amino acids. Trimming removed 5 bases from V and 3 bases from J; junction bases left unmatched: 8. CDR3 in amino acids: CASSALLAGEEETQYF. The DNA for the CDR3 is TGTGCCAGCAGTGCCCTACTAGCGGGAGAGGAAGAGACCCAGTACTTC.

This sequence joins TRBV28 and TRBJ1-2; no clear D. CDR1 and CDR2 from the germline V gene are MDHEN and SYDVKM. Trimming stripped 4 bases from V and 7 bases from J, with 10 bases between. The CDR3 runs to 12 residues. CDR3 residues: CASSSLGGGYTF. The CDR3, as DNA: TGTGCCAGCAGTTCCCTCGGCGGTGGCTACACCTTC.

This chain joins TRBV3-1 (or the pseudogene TRBV3-2) and TRBJ2-1, with 10 bases aligning to TRBD2. Germline-derived CDR1 and CDR2 are LGHDT and YNNKEL (reference sequence). The CDR3 is 15 residues long. The V and J ends lost 4 bases and 5 bases, in that order; junction bases with no gene match: 5. The CDR3 DNA is TGTGCCAGCAGCCCCTACGGGACTAGCGACAATGAGCAGTTCTTC. Protein sequence: CASSPYGTSDNEQFF.

The chain is built from TRBV2 and TRBJ2-7; 8 nucleotides line up with TRBD1. V lost 5 bases, J lost 2 bases, and 5 bases stayed unmatched. Per germline, CDR1 SNHLY and CDR2 FYNNEI. The CDR3 runs 14 residues. This CDR3 reads CASSRNRGAYEQYF. For the CDR3, the DNA is TGTGCCAGCAGTCGAAACAGGGGGGCCTACGAGCAGTACTTC.

The chain has TRBV4-2 and TRBJ2-2; 9 positions match TRBD1. The germline V gene encodes CDR1 LGHNA and CDR2 YNFKEQ. This CDR3 comprises 17 residues. The V segment lost 2 bases and the J segment 1 base; nucleotides outside the gene matches: 5. CDR3 in amino acids: CASSQHGQGRNTGELFF. The CDR3 nucleotides are TGTGCCAGCAGCCAACATGGACAGGGGCGGAACACCGGGGAGCTGTTTTTT.

The V and J genes are TRBV6-1 and TRBJ2-2; TRBD1 agrees at 11 bases. V lost 1 base to trimming and J lost 7 bases; unmatched junction nucleotides: 5. In germline, CDR1 is MNHNS, CDR2 SASEGT. The CDR3 runs to 16 residues. The CDR3 DNA reads TGTGCCAGCAGTGAAGTCCGGACAGGGGGCGGCGGGGAGCTGTTTTTT. It translates to CASSEVRTGGGGELFF.

This chain uses TRBV2 with TRBJ2-6; 7 bases fit TRBD2. The CDR3 spans 17 residues. Per the germline V gene, CDR1 is SNHLY and CDR2 is FYNNEI. J was trimmed by 0 bases and V by 8 bases; bases with no gene match: 10. CDR3 amino acids: CASFGLAAPSGANVLTF. CDR3 in DNA: TGTGCCAGCTTTGGCCTAGCGGCCCCCTCTGGGGCCAACGTCCTGACTTTC.

This clone was recorded a few times. The rearrangement joins TRBV27 to TRBJ1-5; 8 bases line up with TRBD1. Germline V gene data show CDR1 as MNHEY and CDR2 as SMNVEV (reference sequence). V was pared by 0 bases and J by 1 base, with 8 bases of the junction left unmatched. The CDR3 spans 18 residues. CDR3 in amino acids: CASSLSGTGRLSNQPQHF. The CDR3 DNA is TGTGCCAGCAGTTTATCAGGGACAGGCCGCCTAAGCAATCAGCCCCAGCATTTT.

The V call is TRBV7-2, the J call TRBJ2-5; 8 bases map to TRBD2. This CDR3 comprises 15 residues. The V and J ends lost 5 bases and 0 bases, in that order; junction bases with no gene match: 5. Germline V gene lookup returns CDR1 SGHTA and CDR2 FQGNSA. The CDR3 DNA sequence: TGTGCCAGCAGCCCCACAGCGGGGGACCAAGAGACCCAGTACTTC. Residues: CASSPTAGDQETQYF.

This sequence joins TRBV7-8 and TRBJ2-2; 7 bases agree with TRBD2. CDR3 length equals 15 residues. CDR1 is SGHVS and CDR2 is FQNEAQ in the germline V gene. V shed 6 bases and J 2 bases; nucleotides not matched to a gene: 6. The CDR3 nucleotides read TGTGCCAGCAGTCCCGGGACTACTAACACCGGGGAGCTGTTTTTT. It codes for CASSPGTTNTGELFF.

CDR3 residues: CASSPSSTSLYNEQFF. The CDR3 DNA reads as TGTGCCAGCAGCCCTTCATCCACCTCACTCTACAATGAGCAGTTCTTC. V is TRBV9 and J is TRBJ2-1; no clear D. This CDR3 has 16 residues. Trimming stripped 4 bases from V and 3 bases from J, with 17 bases between. Germline V gives CDR1 SGDLS, CDR2 YYNGEE.

This chain joins TRBV5-1 and TRBJ2-7, with 14 nucleotides matching TRBD2. From germline, CDR1 is SGHRS and CDR2 YFSETQ. The CDR3 runs to 15 residues. The V gene end was trimmed by 2 bases and the J gene end by 6 bases; junction bases not matched to a gene: 4. CDR3 region: CASSFAGLAGAEQYF. DNA for the CDR3: TGCGCCAGCAGCTTTGCGGGACTAGCGGGAGCCGAGCAGTACTTC.

The rearrangement uses TRBV5-1 and TRBJ1-1; D is uncertain. Germline CDR1 SGHRS, CDR2 YFSETQ. The CDR3 length is 15 residues. The germline V and J ends were trimmed by 5 bases and 1 base, with 15 bases remaining between them. The CDR3 is CASRGYGGPNTEAFF. As DNA, the CDR3 is TGCGCCAGCAGGGGGTACGGAGGGCCGAACACTGAAGCTTTCTTT.

The chain combines TRBV5-6 with TRBJ2-1, with TRBD2 identical over 7 bases. Germline CDR1 and CDR2: SGHDT and YYEEEE. CDR3 length equals 13 residues. With 0 bases clipped from V and 9 bases from J, the junction kept 3 bases outside the gene matches. CDR3 loop: CASSLVGRGEQFF. In nucleotides, the CDR3 is TGTGCCAGCAGCTTGGTAGGGAGGGGTGAGCAGTTCTTC.

Only a few counts were recorded for this clone. The CDR3 reads CASSPSLGGAGGYTF. The DNA of the CDR3 is TGTGCCAGCAGTCCATCCCTAGGGGGCGCAGGGGGCTACACCTTC. The chain recombines TRBV27 with TRBJ1-2; TRBD1 matches 7 bases. The germline gives CDR1 MNHEY, CDR2 SMNVEV (reference sequence). Trimming removed 5 bases from V and 8 bases from J; junction bases left unmatched: 14. This CDR3 region has 15 residues.

The chain carries TRBV11-2 and TRBJ2-7, with a possible D match to TRBD2 (5 bases). V was clipped by 5 bases and J by 2 bases, with 19 bases between them. CDR1 SGHAT and CDR2 FQNNGV come from the germline V gene. The CDR3 is made up of 16 amino acids. CDR3 in DNA: TGTGCCAGCAGCCCCCCGCGCGGGTTTGGGACCTACGAGCAGTACTTC. This translates into CASSPPRGFGTYEQYF. Filled out from reference TRBV11-2 and TRBJ2-7, the complete variable domain reads EAGVAQSPRYKIIEKRQSVAFWCNPISGHATLYWYQQILGQGPKLLIQFQNNGVVDDSQLPKDRFSAERLKGVDSTLKIQPAKLEDSAVYLCASSPPRGFGTYEQYFGPGTRLTVT.

The V gene is TRBV5-1, the J gene TRBJ2-1; 14 nucleotides match TRBD2. Looked up from germline, CDR1 is SGHRS and CDR2 is YFSETQ. There are 14 residues in the CDR3. Trimming cost V 4 bases and J 8 bases; bases outside gene matches: 2. The CDR3, as DNA: TGCGCCAGCAGCGGGACTAGCGGGAGCTATGAGCAGTTCTTC. Residues: CASSGTSGSYEQFF.

The rearrangement uses TRBV7-9 and TRBJ2-7, with D maybe TRBD1 (8 bases). V gave up 3 bases and J gave up 4 bases, with 16 bases separating them. The CDR3 covers 15 residues. The V gene's germline CDR1 is SEHNR and CDR2 FQNEAQ (reference sequence). CDR3 residues: CASSFRGGQEYEQYF. CDR3 nucleotide sequence: TGTGCCAGCAGCTTTAGGGGGGGACAGGAGTACGAGCAGTACTTC.